This T cell receptor (beta chain) was sequenced in a study of blood T cell repertoires in COVID-19. Study-wide background: Acute-phase and convalescent COVID-19 samples originated in the United States, Italy and Spain. T cells, B-cell-depleted T cells, or PBMCs supplied cDNA or gDNA.

V lost 9 bases and J lost 0; bases outside the gene matches: 8. Germline V lookup: CDR1 MNHEY, CDR2 SVGAGI. This CDR3 is 15 amino acids long. Original handling: Scientists estimated how many nucleated cells there were by amplifying reference gene primers. Measured with immunoSEQ multiplex PCR; TCRdb has only the in-frame clones, and not every one. Clone size and the V and J calls come from that table; the DNA yielded D and trimming. The sample yields 300,000 to 350,000 clones, around 90% seen once. Seattle's cohort entered during active infection and was followed longitudinally. Sample: peripheral blood. This receptor was identified in a woman in her fifties or sixties with COVID-19, enrolled during active disease. This chain connects TRBV6-5 to TRBJ1-3, with 7 nucleotides matching TRBD1. DNA for the CDR3: TGTGCCAGTGGGAGACAGGGTAGCTCTGGAAACACCATATATTTT. It encodes CASGRQGSSGNTIYF.